This is a list of T cell receptor beta chains from one sample in a study of cytomegalovirus exposure and HLA in healthy donors. TCRdb keeps only in-frame clones here, not all; method: immunoSEQ multiplex PCR. The profile covers 50,000 to 65,000 clones, with roughly 89% appearing a single time and about 15% taken by the ten largest. Sequencing was carried out using PBMCs. The receptors originated from a woman younger than 35 in good health and CMV-seronegative. The CDR3 runs from the conserved cysteine through the conserved F or W. Fields, in order: V gene, D gene, J gene, clone size, CDR3 DNA, CDR3 protein. D genes are given only for firm matches. Clone sizes are given selectively: once, few, many, or a class where the clone is expanded.

V gene: TRBV6-5
D gene: .
J gene: TRBJ1-2
clone size: .
CDR3 DNA: TGTGCCAGCAGTCCTTCCCTCTATGGCTACACCTTC
CDR3 protein: CASSPSLYGYTF

V gene: TRBV5-6
D gene: TRBD1
J gene: TRBJ1-5
clone size: .
CDR3 DNA: TGTGCCAGCAGCAATGGACAGGCAAGCAATCAGCCCCAGCATTTT
CDR3 protein: CASSNGQASNQPQHF

V gene: TRBV30
D gene: TRBD2
J gene: TRBJ2-7
clone size: once
CDR3 DNA: TGTGCCTGGAGTGTAGCGGGAGACTACGAGCAGTACTTC
CDR3 protein: CAWSVAGDYEQYF

V gene: TRBV10-3
D gene: TRBD2
J gene: TRBJ2-1
clone size: .
CDR3 DNA: TGTGCCATCAGTGGAGCCAGCGGGGGGGACAATGAGCAGTTCTTC
CDR3 protein: CAISGASGGDNEQFF

V gene: TRBV30
D gene: TRBD2
J gene: TRBJ2-5
clone size: once
CDR3 DNA: TGTGCCTGGACTAGCGGTCGGGAGACCCAGTACTTC
CDR3 protein: CAWTSGRETQYF

V gene: TRBV9
D gene: TRBD1
J gene: TRBJ1-2
clone size: .
CDR3 DNA: TGTGCCAGCAGCGCTCGACAGGGGGACTATGGCTACACCTTC
CDR3 protein: CASSARQGDYGYTF

V gene: TRBV29-1
D gene: .
J gene: TRBJ1-6
clone size: .
CDR3 DNA: TGCAGCGCGAAGACAGACTATAATTCACCCCTCCACTTT
CDR3 protein: CSAKTDYNSPLHF

V gene: TRBV28
D gene: .
J gene: TRBJ2-7
clone size: .
CDR3 DNA: TGTGCCAGCAGTCCGGGGGACTTAAACTCCTACGAGCAGTACTTC
CDR3 protein: CASSPGDLNSYEQYF

V gene: TRBV18
D gene: TRBD1
J gene: TRBJ2-7
clone size: .
CDR3 DNA: TGTGCCAGCTCATCTTATCTTAAGACAGGGACCTACGAGCAGTACTTC
CDR3 protein: CASSSYLKTGTYEQYF

V gene: TRBV5-1
D gene: TRBD2
J gene: TRBJ2-5
clone size: .
CDR3 DNA: TGCGCCAGCAGCCTGACTAGCGGGGGGGCCTATGGAGAGACCCAGTACTTC
CDR3 protein: CASSLTSGGAYGETQYF

V gene: TRBV18
D gene: TRBD1
J gene: TRBJ1-3
clone size: .
CDR3 DNA: TGTGCCAGCTCACGAGAGCCGGGACAGGGCTCTGGAAACACCATATATTTT
CDR3 protein: CASSREPGQGSGNTIYF

V gene: TRBV19
D gene: TRBD1
J gene: TRBJ1-5
clone size: few
CDR3 DNA: TGTGCCAGTAGTATCGGGACAGGGTTTCAGCCCCAGCATTTT
CDR3 protein: CASSIGTGFQPQHF

V gene: TRBV11-2
D gene: .
J gene: TRBJ2-3
clone size: .
CDR3 DNA: TGTGCCAGCACCAACAGGGGCACAGATACGCAGTATTTT
CDR3 protein: CASTNRGTDTQYF

V gene: TRBV27
D gene: .
J gene: TRBJ1-2
clone size: .
CDR3 DNA: TGTGCCAGCAGTTTTTTTGGCAGGGCTACAGGAAACTATGGCTACACCTTC
CDR3 protein: CASSFFGRATGNYGYTF

V gene: TRBV5-1
D gene: .
J gene: TRBJ2-2
clone size: .
CDR3 DNA: TGCGCCAGCAGCCGAACTGAGAACACCGGGGAGCTGTTTTTT
CDR3 protein: CASSRTENTGELFF

V gene: TRBV29-1
D gene: TRBD1
J gene: TRBJ2-7
clone size: .
CDR3 DNA: TGCAGCGTGGGACAGGACAGCTACGAGCAGTACTTC
CDR3 protein: CSVGQDSYEQYF

V gene: TRBV11-1
D gene: .
J gene: TRBJ1-1
clone size: .
CDR3 DNA: TGTGCCAGCAGCTTCAGAGGCAGGGAAGCTTCGCCTCCGGCTTTCTTT
CDR3 protein: CASSFRGREASPPAFF

V gene: TRBV6-5
D gene: TRBD1
J gene: TRBJ2-1
clone size: few
CDR3 DNA: TGTGCCAGCAGGGGGACAGAATACAATGAGCAGTTCTTC
CDR3 protein: CASRGTEYNEQFF